The clone carrying this T cell receptor beta chain was seen more than once but under ten times. Antigen specificity is unknown. Library construction involved attaching unique molecular identifiers to individual cDNA molecules, which allowed quantitative, reproducible TCR counting. Per the original data handling: Sample-level TCR yields exhibited a median of about 96,000, with a range of about 20,000 to 750,000. TCRdb passed the RACE reads through MiXCR, listing each CDR3 protein once. Here the V and J calls rest on TCRdb's processing, not on the authors' analysis. This table holds about 130,000 distinct CDR3 sequences, approximately 10% found once. The time point is: healthy volunteer bleed at 2 weeks. Unseparated into fractions, whole blood served as the source from which total RNA was extracted. The data originate from a study of human T cells and chemical hapten exposure. Study information: Slight differences in pooled library volume were the main source of varying TCR yields across samples.

Findings and limits, study-wide: TCRs above 1 in 1000 frequency stayed constant with DPC sensitization.

The CDR3 extends over 13 amino acids. The J segment lost 2 bases and the V segment lost 8 bases, leaving 6 bases of the junction unmatched. Germline CDR1 reads MNHEY; CDR2 reads SVGAGI. The origin of this receptor is a male donor in good health. Some clones in this sample may be carry-over from other donors' samples. The chain recombines TRBV6-5 with TRBJ2-7; TRBD1 agrees at 7 bases. Source material: whole blood. The CDR3 DNA reads as TGTGCCAGCCGGGACAGAGTTACCTACGAGCAGTACTTC. It codes for CASRDRVTYEQYF.